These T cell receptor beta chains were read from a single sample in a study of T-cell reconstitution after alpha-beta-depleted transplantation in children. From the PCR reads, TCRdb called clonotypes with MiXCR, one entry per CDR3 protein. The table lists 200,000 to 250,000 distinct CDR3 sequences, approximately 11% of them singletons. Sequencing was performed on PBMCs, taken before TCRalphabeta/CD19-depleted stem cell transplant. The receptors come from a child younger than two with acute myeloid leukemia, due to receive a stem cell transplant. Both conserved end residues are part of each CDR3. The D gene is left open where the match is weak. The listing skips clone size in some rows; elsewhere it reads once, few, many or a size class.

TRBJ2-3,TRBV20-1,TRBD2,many,CSASREKGDTQYF,TGCAGTGCCTCGCGGGAGAAGGGGGATACGCAGTATTTT
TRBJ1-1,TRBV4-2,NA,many,CASSRGGRTEAFF,TGTGCCAGCAGCCGTGGGGGACGCACTGAAGCTTTCTTT
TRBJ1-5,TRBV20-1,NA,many,CSASPADSNQPQHF,TGCAGTGCTAGTCCCGCGGATAGCAATCAGCCCCAGCATTTT
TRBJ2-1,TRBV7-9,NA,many,CASSLAYEQFF,TGTGCCAGCAGCTTAGCCTATGAGCAGTTCTTC
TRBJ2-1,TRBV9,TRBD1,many,CASSVGQGITYNEQFF,TGTGCCAGCAGCGTAGGACAGGGGATAACCTACAATGAGCAGTTCTTC
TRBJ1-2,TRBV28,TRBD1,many,CASSLYDRDNYGYTF,TGTGCCAGCAGTTTGTATGACAGGGATAACTATGGCTACACCTTC
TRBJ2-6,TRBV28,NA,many,CASSFSGLPSGANVLTF,TGTGCCAGCAGTTTTTCCGGCCTCCCCTCTGGGGCCAACGTCCTGACTTTC
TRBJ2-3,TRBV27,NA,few,CASAQGGLDTQYF,TGTGCCAGCGCTCAAGGGGGTTTAGATACGCAGTATTTT
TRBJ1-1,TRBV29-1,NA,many,CSVVRPQNTEAFF,TGCAGCGTTGTTAGGCCCCAGAACACTGAAGCTTTCTTT
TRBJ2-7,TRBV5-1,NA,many,CASTKEGGDEQYF,TGCGCCAGTACTAAAGAGGGAGGCGACGAGCAGTACTTC
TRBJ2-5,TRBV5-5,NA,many,CASSGRTAQETQYF,TGTGCCAGCAGCGGAAGGACAGCACAAGAGACCCAGTACTTC
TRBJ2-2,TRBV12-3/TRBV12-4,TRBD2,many,CASSLAGGRDTGELFF,TGTGCCAGCAGTTTAGCGGGCGGGAGGGACACCGGGGAGCTGTTTTTT
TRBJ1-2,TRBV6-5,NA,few,CASSYLPSGAYGYTF,TGTGCCAGCAGTTACTTGCCTTCGGGGGCCTATGGCTACACCTTC
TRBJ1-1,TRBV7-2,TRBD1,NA,CASSFFRAGGGTEAFF,TGTGCCAGCAGCTTTTTTCGTGCAGGGGGAGGAACTGAAGCTTTCTTT
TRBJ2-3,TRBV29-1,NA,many,CSVKKTTGDLDTQYF,TGCAGCGTGAAAAAAACAACGGGAGACCTTGATACGCAGTATTTT
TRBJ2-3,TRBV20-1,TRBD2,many,CSALLAGGHTQYF,TGCAGTGCTTTGTTAGCGGGAGGGCATACGCAGTATTTT
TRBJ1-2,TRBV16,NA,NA,CASSQQIQGDYGYTF,TGTGCCAGCAGCCAACAAATACAGGGTGACTATGGCTACACCTTC
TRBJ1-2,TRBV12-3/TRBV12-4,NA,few,CASSSTDRSSYTF,TGTGCCAGCAGTTCTACCGACAGGAGCAGCTACACCTTC
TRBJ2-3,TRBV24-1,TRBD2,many,CATSDSTSGRAWDTQYF,TGTGCCACCAGTGATTCGACTAGCGGTCGAGCGTGGGATACGCAGTATTTT
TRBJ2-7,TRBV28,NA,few,CASSLRPYAGYEQYF,TGTGCCAGCAGTTTACGCCCCTACGCCGGCTACGAGCAGTACTTC